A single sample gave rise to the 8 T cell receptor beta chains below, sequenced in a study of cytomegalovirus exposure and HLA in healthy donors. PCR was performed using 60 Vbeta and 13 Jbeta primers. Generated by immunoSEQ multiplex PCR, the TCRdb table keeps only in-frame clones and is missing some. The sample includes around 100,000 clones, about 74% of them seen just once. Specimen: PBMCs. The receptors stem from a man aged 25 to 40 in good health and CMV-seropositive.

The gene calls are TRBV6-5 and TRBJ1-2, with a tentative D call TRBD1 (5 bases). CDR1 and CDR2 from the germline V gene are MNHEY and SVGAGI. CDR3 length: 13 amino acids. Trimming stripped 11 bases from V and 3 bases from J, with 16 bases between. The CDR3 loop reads CASRVAGDYGYTF. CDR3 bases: TGTGCCTCCCGGGTGGCGGGGGACTATGGCTACACCTTC.

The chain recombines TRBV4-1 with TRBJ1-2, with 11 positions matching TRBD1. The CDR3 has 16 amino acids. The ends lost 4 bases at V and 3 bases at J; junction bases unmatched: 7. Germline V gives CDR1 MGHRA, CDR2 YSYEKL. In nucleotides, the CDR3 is TGCGCCAGCAGCCGTACGGGACAGGGGGACGACTATGGCTACACCTTC. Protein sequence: CASSRTGQGDDYGYTF.

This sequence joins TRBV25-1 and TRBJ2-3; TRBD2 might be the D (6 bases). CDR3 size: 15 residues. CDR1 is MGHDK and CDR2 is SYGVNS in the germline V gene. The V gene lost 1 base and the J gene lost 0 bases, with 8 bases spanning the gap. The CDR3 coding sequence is TGTGCCAGCAGTGAATCGCGGGGTAGCACAGATACGCAGTATTTT. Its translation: CASSESRGSTDTQYF.

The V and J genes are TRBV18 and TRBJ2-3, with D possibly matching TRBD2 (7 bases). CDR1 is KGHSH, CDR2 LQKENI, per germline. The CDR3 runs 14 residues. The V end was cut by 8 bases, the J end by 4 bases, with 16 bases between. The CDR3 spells CASPRAGAADTQYF. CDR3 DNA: TGTGCCAGCCCACGGGCGGGGGCGGCAGATACGCAGTATTTT.

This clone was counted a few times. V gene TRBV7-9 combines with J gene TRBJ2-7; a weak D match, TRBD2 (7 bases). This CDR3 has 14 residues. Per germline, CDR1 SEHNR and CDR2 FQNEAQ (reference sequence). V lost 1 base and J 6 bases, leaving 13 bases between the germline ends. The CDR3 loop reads CASSLGEGGGEQYF. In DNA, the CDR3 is TGTGCCAGCAGCTTAGGGGAGGGGGGCGGCGAGCAGTACTTC.

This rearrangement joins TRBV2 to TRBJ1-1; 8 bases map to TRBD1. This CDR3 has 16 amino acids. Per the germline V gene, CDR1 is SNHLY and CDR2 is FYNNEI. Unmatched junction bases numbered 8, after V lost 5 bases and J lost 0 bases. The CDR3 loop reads CASSSTGGLMNTEAFF. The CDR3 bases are TGTGCCAGCAGTTCCACAGGGGGGCTTATGAACACTGAAGCTTTCTTT.

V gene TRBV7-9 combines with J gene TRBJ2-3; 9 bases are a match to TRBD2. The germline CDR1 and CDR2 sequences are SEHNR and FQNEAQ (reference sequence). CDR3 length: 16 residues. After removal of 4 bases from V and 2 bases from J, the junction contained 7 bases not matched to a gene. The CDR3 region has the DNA TGTGCCAGCAGCTCCCCTCTAGCGGGATCCACAGATACGCAGTATTTT. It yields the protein CASSSPLAGSTDTQYF.

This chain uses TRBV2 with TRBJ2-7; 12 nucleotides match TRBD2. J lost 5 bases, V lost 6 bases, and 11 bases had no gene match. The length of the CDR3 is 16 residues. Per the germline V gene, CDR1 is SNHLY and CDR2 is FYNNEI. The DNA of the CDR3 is TGTGCCAGCAGGGCCCCCCTAGCGGGGGGGCCCCACGAGCAGTACTTC. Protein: CASRAPLAGGPHEQYF. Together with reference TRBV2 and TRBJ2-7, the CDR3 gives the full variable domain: EPEVTQTPSHQVTQMGQEVILRCVPISNHLYFYWYRQILGQKVEFLVSFYNNEISEKSEIFDDQFSVERPDGSNFTLKIRSTKLEDSAMYFCASRAPLAGGPHEQYFGPGTRLTVT.